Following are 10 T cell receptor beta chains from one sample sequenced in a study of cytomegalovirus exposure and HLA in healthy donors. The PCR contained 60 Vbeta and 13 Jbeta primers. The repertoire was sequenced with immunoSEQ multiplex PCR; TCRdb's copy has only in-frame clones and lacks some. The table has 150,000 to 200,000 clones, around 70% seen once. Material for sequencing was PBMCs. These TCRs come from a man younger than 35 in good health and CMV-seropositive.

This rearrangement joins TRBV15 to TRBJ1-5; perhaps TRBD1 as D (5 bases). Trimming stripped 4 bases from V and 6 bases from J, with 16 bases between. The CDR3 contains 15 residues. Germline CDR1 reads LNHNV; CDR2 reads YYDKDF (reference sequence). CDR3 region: CATSKGDSYSQPQHF. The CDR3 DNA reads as TGTGCCACCAGCAAAGGAGACAGTTACTCTCAGCCCCAGCATTTT.

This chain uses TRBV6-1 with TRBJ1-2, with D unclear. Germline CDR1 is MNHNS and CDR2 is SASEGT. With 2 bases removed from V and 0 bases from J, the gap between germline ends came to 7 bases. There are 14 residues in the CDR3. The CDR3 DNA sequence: TGTGCCAGCAGTGAAAATCGGGCTAACTATGGCTACACCTTC. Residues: CASSENRANYGYTF.

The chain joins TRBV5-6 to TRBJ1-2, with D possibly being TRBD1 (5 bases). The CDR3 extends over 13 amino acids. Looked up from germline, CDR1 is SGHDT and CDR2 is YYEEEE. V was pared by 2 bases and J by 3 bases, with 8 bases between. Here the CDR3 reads CASSFRGDYGYTF. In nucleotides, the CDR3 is TGTGCCAGCAGCTTTCGGGGGGACTATGGCTACACCTTC. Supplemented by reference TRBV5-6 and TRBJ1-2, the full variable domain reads DAGVTQSPTHLIKTRGQQVTLRCSPKSGHDTVSWYQQALGQGPQFIFQYYEEEERQRGNFPDRFSGHQFPNYSSELNVNALLLGDSALYLCASSFRGDYGYTFGSGTRLTVV.

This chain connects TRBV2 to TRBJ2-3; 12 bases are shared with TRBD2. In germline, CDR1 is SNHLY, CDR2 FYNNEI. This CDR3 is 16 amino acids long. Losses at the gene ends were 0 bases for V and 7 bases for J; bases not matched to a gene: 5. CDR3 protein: CASSEAGLAGGHTQYF. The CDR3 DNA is TGTGCCAGCAGTGAAGCGGGTCTAGCGGGGGGGCATACGCAGTATTTT.

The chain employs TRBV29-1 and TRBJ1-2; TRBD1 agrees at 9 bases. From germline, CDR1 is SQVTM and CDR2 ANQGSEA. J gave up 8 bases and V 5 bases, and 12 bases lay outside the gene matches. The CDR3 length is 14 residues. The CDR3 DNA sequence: TGCAGCGTTACATTGGGAACAGGGGGCGTGGGCTACACCTTC. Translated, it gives CSVTLGTGGVGYTF.

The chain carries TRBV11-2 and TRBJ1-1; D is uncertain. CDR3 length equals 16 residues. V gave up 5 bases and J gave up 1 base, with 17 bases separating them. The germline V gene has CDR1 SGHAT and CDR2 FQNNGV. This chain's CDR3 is CASSPPARSGNTEAFF. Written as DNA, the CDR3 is TGTGCCAGCAGCCCGCCGGCCCGGTCGGGGAACACTGAAGCTTTCTTT. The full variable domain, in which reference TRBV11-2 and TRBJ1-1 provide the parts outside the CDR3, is EAGVAQSPRYKIIEKRQSVAFWCNPISGHATLYWYQQILGQGPKLLIQFQNNGVVDDSQLPKDRFSAERLKGVDSTLKIQPAKLEDSAVYLCASSPPARSGNTEAFFGQGTRLTVV.

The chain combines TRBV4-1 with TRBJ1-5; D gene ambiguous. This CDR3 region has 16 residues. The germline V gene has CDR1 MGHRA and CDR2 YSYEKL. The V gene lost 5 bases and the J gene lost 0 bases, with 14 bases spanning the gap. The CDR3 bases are TGCGCCAGCAGCATATTGTGGCAGGATAGCAATCAGCCCCAGCATTTT. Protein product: CASSILWQDSNQPQHF.

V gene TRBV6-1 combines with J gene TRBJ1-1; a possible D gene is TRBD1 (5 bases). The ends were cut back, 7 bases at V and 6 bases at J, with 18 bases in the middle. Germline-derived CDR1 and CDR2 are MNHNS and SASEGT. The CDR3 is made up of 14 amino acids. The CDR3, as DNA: TGTGCCAGCAATTATGGGCAGGGAAAGGCTGAAGCTTTCTTT. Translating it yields CASNYGQGKAEAFF.

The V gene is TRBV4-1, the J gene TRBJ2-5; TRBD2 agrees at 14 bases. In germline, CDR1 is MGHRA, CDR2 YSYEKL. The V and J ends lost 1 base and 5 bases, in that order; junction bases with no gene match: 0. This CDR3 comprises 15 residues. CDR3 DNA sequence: TGCGCCAGCAGCCAAGGGACTAGCGGGGGGGAGACCCAGTACTTC. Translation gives CASSQGTSGGETQYF.

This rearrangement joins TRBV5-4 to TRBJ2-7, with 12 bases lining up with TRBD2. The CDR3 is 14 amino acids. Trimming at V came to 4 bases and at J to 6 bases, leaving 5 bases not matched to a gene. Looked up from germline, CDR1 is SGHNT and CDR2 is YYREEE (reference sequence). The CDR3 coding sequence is TGTGCCAGCAGCCTAGCGGGAGGGCCCCTCGAGCAGTACGTC. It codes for CASSLAGGPLEQYV.